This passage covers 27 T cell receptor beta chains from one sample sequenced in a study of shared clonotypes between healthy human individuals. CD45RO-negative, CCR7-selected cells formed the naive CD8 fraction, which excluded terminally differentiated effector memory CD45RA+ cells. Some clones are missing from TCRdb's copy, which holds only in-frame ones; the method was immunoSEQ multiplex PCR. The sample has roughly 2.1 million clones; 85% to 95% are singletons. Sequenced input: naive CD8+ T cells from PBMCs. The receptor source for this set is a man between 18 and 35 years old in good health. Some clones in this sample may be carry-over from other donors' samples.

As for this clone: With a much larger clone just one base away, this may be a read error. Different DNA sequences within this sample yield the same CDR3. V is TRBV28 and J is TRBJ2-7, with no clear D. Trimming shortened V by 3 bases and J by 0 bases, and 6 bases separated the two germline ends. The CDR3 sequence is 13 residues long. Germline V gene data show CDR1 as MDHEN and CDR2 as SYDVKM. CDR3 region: CASSFGHSYEQYF. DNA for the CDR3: TGTGCCAGCAGTTTCGGGCACTCCTACGAGCAGTACTTC.

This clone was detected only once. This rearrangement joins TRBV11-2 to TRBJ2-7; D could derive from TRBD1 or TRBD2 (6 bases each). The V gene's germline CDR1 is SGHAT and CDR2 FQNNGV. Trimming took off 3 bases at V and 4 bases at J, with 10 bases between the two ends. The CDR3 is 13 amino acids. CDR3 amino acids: CASSFGGQYEQYF. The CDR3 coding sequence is TGTGCCAGCAGCTTCGGGGGCCAGTACGAGCAGTACTTC. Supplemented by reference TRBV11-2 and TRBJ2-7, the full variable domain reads EAGVAQSPRYKIIEKRQSVAFWCNPISGHATLYWYQQILGQGPKLLIQFQNNGVVDDSQLPKDRFSAERLKGVDSTLKIQPAKLEDSAVYLCASSFGGQYEQYFGPGTRLTVT.

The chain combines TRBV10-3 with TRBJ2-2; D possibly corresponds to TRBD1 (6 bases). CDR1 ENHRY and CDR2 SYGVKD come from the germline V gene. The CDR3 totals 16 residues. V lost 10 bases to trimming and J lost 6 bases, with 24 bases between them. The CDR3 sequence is CASTGSGSDGSGELFF. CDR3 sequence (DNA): TGTGCCAGTACAGGGTCAGGGTCAGACGGCTCCGGGGAGCTGTTTTTT.

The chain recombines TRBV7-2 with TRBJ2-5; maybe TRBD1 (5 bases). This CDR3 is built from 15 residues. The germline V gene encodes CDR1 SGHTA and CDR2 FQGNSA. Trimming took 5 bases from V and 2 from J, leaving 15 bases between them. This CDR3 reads CASSDLVGPQETQYF. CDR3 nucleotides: TGTGCCAGCAGCGACCTAGTGGGGCCGCAAGAGACCCAGTACTTC.

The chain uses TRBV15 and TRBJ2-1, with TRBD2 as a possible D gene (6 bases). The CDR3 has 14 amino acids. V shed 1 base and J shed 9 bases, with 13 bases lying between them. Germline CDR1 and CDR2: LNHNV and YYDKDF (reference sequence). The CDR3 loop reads CATSRGGEEGEQFF. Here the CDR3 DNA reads TGTGCCACCAGCAGAGGCGGAGAGGAGGGTGAGCAGTTCTTC.

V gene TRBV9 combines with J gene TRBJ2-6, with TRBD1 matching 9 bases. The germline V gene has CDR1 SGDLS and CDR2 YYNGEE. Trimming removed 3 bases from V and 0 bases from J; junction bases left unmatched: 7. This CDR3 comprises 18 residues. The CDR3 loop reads CASSAGGQGSSGANVLTF. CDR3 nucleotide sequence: TGTGCCAGCAGCGCGGGGGGACAGGGTTCCTCTGGGGCCAACGTCCTGACTTTC.

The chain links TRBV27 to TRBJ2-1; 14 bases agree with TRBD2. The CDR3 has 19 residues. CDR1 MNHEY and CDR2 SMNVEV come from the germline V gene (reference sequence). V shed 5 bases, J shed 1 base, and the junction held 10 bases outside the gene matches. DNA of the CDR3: TGTGCCAGCAGTCCCCAGACTAGCGGGAGGGGTCCTTCCTACAATGAGCAGTTCTTC. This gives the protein CASSPQTSGRGPSYNEQFF.

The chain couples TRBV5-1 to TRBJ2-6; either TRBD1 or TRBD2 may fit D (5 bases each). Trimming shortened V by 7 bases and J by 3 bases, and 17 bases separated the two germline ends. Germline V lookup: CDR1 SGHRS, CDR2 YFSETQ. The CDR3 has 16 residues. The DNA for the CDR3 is TGCGCCAGCGGTGCTCCCGGGGCGCTTGGGGCCAACGTCCTGACTTTC. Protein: CASGAPGALGANVLTF. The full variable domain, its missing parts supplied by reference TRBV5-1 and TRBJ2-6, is KAGVTQTPRYLIKTRGQQVTLSCSPISGHRSVSWYQQTPGQGLQFLFEYFSETQRNKGNFPGRFSGRQFSNSRSEMNVSTLELGDSALYLCASGAPGALGANVLTFGAGSRLTVL.

The CDR3 DNA sequence: TGTGCCAGCTCACCAACCGGGACAGCGGTTTACGAGCAGTACTTC. Its translation is CASSPTGTAVYEQYF. The chain couples TRBV18 to TRBJ2-7, with 7 bases matching TRBD1. V lost 2 bases, J lost 4 bases, and 8 bases stayed unmatched. CDR1 is KGHSH, CDR2 LQKENI, per germline. This CDR3 comprises 15 residues. The full variable domain, rest sourced from reference TRBV18 and TRBJ2-7, is NAGVMQNPRHLVRRRGQEARLRCSPMKGHSHVYWYRQLPEEGLKFMVYLQKENIIDESGMPKERFSAEFPKEGPSILRIQQVVRGDSAAYFCASSPTGTAVYEQYFGPGTRLTVT.

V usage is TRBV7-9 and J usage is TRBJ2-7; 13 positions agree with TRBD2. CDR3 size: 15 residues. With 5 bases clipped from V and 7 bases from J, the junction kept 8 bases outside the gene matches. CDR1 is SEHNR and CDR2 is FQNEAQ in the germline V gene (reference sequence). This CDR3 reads CASSQTSGRSREQYF. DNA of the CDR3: TGTGCCAGCAGCCAGACTAGCGGGAGGAGTAGGGAGCAGTACTTC. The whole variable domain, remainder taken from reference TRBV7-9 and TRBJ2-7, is DTGVSQNPRHKITKRGQNVTFRCDPISEHNRLYWYRQTLGQGPEFLTYFQNEAQLEKSRLLSDRFSAERPKGSFSTLEIQRTEQGDSAMYLCASSQTSGRSREQYFGPGTRLTVT.

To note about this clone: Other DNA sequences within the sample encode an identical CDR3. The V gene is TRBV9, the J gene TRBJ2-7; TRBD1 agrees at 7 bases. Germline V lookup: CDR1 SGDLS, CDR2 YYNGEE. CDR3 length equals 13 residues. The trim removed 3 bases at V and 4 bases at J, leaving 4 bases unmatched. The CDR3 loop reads CASSAGTAYEQYF. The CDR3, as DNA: TGTGCCAGCAGCGCCGGGACAGCGTACGAGCAGTACTTC.

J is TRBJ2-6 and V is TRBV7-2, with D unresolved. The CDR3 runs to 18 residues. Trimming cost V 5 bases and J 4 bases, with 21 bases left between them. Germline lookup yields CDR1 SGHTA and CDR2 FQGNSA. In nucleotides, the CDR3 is TGTGCCAGCAGCCTAACTATCCGGGTTTTAGGGGGGGCCAACGTCCTGACTTTC. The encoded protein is CASSLTIRVLGGANVLTF.

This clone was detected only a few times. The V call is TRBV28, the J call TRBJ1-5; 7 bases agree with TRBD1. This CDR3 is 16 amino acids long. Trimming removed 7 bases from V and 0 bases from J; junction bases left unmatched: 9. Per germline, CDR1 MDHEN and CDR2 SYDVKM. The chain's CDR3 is CASNPRTGYSNQPQHF. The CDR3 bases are TGTGCCAGCAATCCTAGGACAGGCTATAGCAATCAGCCCCAGCATTTT.

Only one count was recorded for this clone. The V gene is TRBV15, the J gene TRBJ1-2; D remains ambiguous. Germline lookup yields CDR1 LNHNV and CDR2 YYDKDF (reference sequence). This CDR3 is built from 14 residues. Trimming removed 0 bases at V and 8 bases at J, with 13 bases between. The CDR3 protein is CATSRDSQHPGYTF. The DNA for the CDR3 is TGTGCCACCAGCAGAGACTCTCAGCATCCGGGCTACACCTTC.

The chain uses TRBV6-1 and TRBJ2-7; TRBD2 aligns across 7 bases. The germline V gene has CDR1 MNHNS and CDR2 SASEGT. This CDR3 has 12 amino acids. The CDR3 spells CALLGRAYEQYF. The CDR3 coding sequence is TGTGCTTTGCTGGGGAGGGCTTACGAGCAGTACTTC.

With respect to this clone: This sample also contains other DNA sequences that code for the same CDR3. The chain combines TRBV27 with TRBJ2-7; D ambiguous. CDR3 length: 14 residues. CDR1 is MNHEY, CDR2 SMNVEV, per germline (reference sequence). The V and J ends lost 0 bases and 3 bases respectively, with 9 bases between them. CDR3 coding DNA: TGTGCCAGCAGTTTATCAAGGGCTGGCTACGAGCAGTACTTC. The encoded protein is CASSLSRAGYEQYF.

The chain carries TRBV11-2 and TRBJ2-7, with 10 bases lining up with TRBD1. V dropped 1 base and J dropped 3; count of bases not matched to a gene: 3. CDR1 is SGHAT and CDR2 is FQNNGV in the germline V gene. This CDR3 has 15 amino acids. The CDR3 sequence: CASSLGGTGVYEQYF. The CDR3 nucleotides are TGTGCCAGCAGCTTAGGCGGGACAGGGGTCTACGAGCAGTACTTC.

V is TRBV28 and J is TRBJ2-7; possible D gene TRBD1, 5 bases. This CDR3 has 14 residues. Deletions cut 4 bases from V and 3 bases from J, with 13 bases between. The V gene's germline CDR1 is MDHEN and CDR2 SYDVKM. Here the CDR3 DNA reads TGTGCCAGCAGTTCCGGGCAGGGTAACTACGAGCAGTACTTC. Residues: CASSSGQGNYEQYF.

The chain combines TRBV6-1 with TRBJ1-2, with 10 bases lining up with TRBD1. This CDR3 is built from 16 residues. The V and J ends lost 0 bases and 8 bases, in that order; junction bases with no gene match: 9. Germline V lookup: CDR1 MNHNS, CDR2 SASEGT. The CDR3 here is CASSEAGMGTGAGYTF. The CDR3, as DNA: TGTGCCAGCAGTGAAGCGGGGATGGGGACAGGGGCCGGCTACACCTTC.

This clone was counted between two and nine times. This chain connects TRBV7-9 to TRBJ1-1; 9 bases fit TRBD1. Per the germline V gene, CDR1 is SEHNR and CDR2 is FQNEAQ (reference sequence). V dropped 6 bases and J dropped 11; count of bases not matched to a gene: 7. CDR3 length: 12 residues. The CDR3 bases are TGTGCCAGCAGTTCCGACAGGGGGTCTGCTTTCTTT. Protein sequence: CASSSDRGSAFF. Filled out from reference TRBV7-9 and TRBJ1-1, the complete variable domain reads DTGVSQNPRHKITKRGQNVTFRCDPISEHNRLYWYRQTLGQGPEFLTYFQNEAQLEKSRLLSDRFSAERPKGSFSTLEIQRTEQGDSAMYLCASSSDRGSAFFGQGTRLTVV.

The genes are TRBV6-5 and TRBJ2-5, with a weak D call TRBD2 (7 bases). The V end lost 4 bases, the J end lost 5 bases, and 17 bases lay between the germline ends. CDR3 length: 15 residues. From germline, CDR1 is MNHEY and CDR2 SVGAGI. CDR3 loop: CASSSGGAGRETQYF. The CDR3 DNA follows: TGTGCCAGCAGTTCGGGGGGCGCTGGTAGGGAGACCCAGTACTTC.

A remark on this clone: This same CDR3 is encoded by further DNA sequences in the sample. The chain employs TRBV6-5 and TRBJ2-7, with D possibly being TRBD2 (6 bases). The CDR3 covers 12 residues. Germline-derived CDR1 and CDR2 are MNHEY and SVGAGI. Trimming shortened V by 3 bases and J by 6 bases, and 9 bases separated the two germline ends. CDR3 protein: CASSYGGSEQYF. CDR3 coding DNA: TGTGCCAGCAGTTATGGGGGGAGCGAGCAGTACTTC.

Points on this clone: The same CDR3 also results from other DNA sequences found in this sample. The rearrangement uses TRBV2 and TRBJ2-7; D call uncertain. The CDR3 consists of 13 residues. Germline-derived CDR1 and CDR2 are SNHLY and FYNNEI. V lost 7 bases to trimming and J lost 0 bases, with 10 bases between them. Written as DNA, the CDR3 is TGTGCCAGCACGGGCGCACTCTCCTACGAGCAGTACTTC. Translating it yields CASTGALSYEQYF.

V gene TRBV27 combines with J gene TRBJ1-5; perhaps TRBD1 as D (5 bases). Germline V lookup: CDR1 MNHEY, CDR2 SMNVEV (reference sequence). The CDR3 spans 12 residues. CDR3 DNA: TGTGCAACGAAGACAGGCAATCAGCCCCAGCATTTT. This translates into CATKTGNQPQHF.

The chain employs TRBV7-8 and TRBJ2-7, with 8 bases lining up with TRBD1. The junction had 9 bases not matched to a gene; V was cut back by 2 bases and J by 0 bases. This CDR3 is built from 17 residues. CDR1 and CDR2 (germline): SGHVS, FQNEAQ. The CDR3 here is CASSLTRGPDSSYEQYF. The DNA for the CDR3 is TGTGCCAGCAGCTTAACCAGGGGGCCTGATAGCTCCTACGAGCAGTACTTC.

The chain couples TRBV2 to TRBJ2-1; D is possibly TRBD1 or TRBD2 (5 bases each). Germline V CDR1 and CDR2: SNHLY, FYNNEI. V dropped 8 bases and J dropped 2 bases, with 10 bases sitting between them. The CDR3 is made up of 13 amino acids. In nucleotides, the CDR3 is TGTGCCAGCGGGGGTCCGCCCTACAATGAGCAGTTCTTC. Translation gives CASGGPPYNEQFF.

The DNA for the CDR3 is TGTGCCAGCAGCGCTCGACTAGCGGGAGGGTCCTACAATGAGCAGTTCTTC. Translated: CASSARLAGGSYNEQFF. V is TRBV9 and J is TRBJ2-1, with TRBD2 identical over 14 bases. The CDR3 runs 17 residues. The J segment lost 1 base and the V segment lost 3 bases, leaving 3 bases of the junction unmatched. Germline lookup yields CDR1 SGDLS and CDR2 YYNGEE.